These 6 T cell receptor beta chains were all obtained from the same sample, sequenced in a study of cytomegalovirus exposure and HLA in healthy donors. PCR involved 60 Vbeta and 13 Jbeta primers. The assay was immunoSEQ multiplex PCR, and TCRdb's table has in-frame clones only and misses some. The sample contains 150,000 or so clones, approximately 72% of which appear only once. The sample comprised PBMCs. The source of these receptors is a human donor in good health.

The CDR3 reads CASSSNRDGEQFF. CDR3 nucleotides: TGTGCCAGTAGTAGTAACAGGGACGGGGAGCAGTTCTTC. The chain links TRBV19 to TRBJ2-1; D is possibly TRBD1 (6 bases). The V gene's germline CDR1 is LNHDA and CDR2 SQIVND (reference sequence). The CDR3 loop spans 13 amino acids. V was clipped by 4 bases and J by 10 bases, with 14 bases between them.

V usage is TRBV7-8 and J usage is TRBJ2-7, with D perhaps TRBD2 (7 bases). This CDR3 is built from 15 residues. The germline V gene encodes CDR1 SGHVS and CDR2 FQNEAQ. V dropped 1 base and J dropped 4 bases, with 14 bases sitting between them. CDR3 amino acids: CASSLVGGHAYEQYF. In DNA form, the CDR3 reads TGTGCCAGCAGCTTAGTGGGGGGGCACGCGTACGAGCAGTACTTC. The full variable domain, rest sourced from reference TRBV7-8 and TRBJ2-7, is GAGVSQSPRYKVAKRGQDVALRCDPISGHVSLFWYQQALGQGPEFLTYFQNEAQLDKSGLPSDRFFAERPEGSVSTLKIQRTQQEDSAVYLCASSLVGGHAYEQYFGPGTRLTVT.

This clone occurred once. The J gene is TRBJ1-1, the V gene TRBV19; 8 bases align to TRBD1. CDR1 and CDR2 from the germline V gene are LNHDA and SQIVND (reference sequence). There are 16 residues in the CDR3. After removal of 4 bases from V and 3 bases from J, the junction contained 10 bases not matched to a gene. Here the CDR3 DNA reads TGTGCCAGTAGTAACGGACAGGGAGGAGCGTACACTGAAGCTTTCTTT. It translates to CASSNGQGGAYTEAFF.

In this sample, this clone turned up once. The chain combines TRBV7-8 with TRBJ1-3; D perhaps matches TRBD1 (6 bases). The CDR3 contains 19 residues. The germline V and J ends were trimmed by 0 bases and 5 bases, with 23 bases remaining between them. The germline V gene has CDR1 SGHVS and CDR2 FQNEAQ. CDR3 DNA: TGTGCCAGCAGCTTAGCCCACGACTCCTACAGGGTTGATAGAAACACCATATATTTT. It encodes CASSLAHDSYRVDRNTIYF.

The rearrangement joins TRBV9 to TRBJ2-1, with 13 bases aligning to TRBD2. Germline lookup yields CDR1 SGDLS and CDR2 YYNGEE. Losses at the gene ends were 0 bases for V and 12 bases for J; bases not matched to a gene: 3. The CDR3 has 14 residues. In DNA form, the CDR3 reads TGTGCCAGCAGCGTAGGACTAGCGGGGGGACTGCAGTTCTTC. As protein: CASSVGLAGGLQFF.

This clone was counted once. J is TRBJ2-7 and V is TRBV6-5, with D maybe TRBD2 (6 bases). Germline V lookup: CDR1 MNHEY, CDR2 SVGAGI. The V and J ends lost 3 bases and 3 bases respectively, with 12 bases between them. This CDR3 is 14 amino acids long. CDR3 DNA: TGTGCCAGCAGTTATGCGGGGAGTAGCTACGAGCAGTACTTC. This codes for CASSYAGSSYEQYF.